Below, 4 T cell receptor beta chains from the same sample are listed, as sequenced in a study of CD8 T cells in Susac syndrome. Reverse transcription of roughly 0.5 to 1 ug RNA was carried out with random hexamers. TCRdb passed the immunoSEQ multiplex PCR reads through MiXCR, listing each CDR3 protein once. The sample carries about 73,000 distinct CDR3 sequences, less than 95% recorded once. The sequencing input was CD8+ T cells from PBMCs. The source is a human donor with multiple sclerosis.

V gene TRBV10-2 combines with J gene TRBJ2-1; 9 bases map to TRBD1. The V segment lost 6 bases and the J segment 4 bases; nucleotides outside the gene matches: 4. Germline V lookup: CDR1 WSHSY, CDR2 SAAADI. The CDR3 length is 14 residues. CDR3 nucleotides: TGCGCCAGCAGGCCGGGACAGGGTTACAATGAGCAGTTCTTC. Translation gives CASRPGQGYNEQFF.

The chain couples TRBV4-3 to TRBJ1-2; D call uncertain. CDR1 and CDR2 (germline): LGHNA, YSLEER. V was clipped by 2 bases and J by 0 bases, with 16 bases between them. The CDR3 has 17 residues. The CDR3, as DNA: TGCGCCAGCAGCCAACTCTCTCGTGGCGTAGCTAACTATGGCTACACCTTC. Translating it yields CASSQLSRGVANYGYTF.

This chain uses TRBV20-1 with TRBJ2-7; 10 nucleotides agree with TRBD2. Per germline, CDR1 DFQATT and CDR2 SNEGSKA (reference sequence). CDR3 length: 15 residues. V lost 6 bases to trimming and J lost 5 bases; unmatched junction nucleotides: 13. CDR3 sequence (DNA): TGCAGTGCCAATGGACTAGCGGTTCTAAGCAACGAGCAGTACTTC. Its translation: CSANGLAVLSNEQYF.

This sequence joins TRBV4-3 and TRBJ1-1; D is unresolved. V shed 5 bases and J shed 4 bases, with 8 bases lying between them. Germline CDR1 is LGHNA and CDR2 is YSLEER. The CDR3 sequence is 12 residues long. The DNA for the CDR3 is TGCGCCAGCAGCGGACGTGGCACTGAAGCTTTCTTT. Residues: CASSGRGTEAFF.